This TCR beta chain was sequenced for a study of T cells in Graves' hyperthyroidism and ophthalmopathy. About the research overall: Initial diagnosis, before any treatment, was when peripheral blood was collected.

V lost 1 base and J lost 4, with 9 bases in between. The length of the CDR3 is 14 residues. Germline values: CDR1 SGHRS, CDR2 YFSETQ. Regions amplified from RNA transcripts were the TCR beta CDR3 regions. First-round RT-PCR targeting the TCR CDR3 was performed with the HTBI primer set. TCRdb itself ran the multiplex PCR reads through MiXCR, one entry per CDR3 protein. The top ten clones hold 35% to 45% of a sample with about 300,000 distinct CDR3 sequences, roughly a fifth of them seen once. The sample taken for sequencing was blood. The receptor was derived from a middle-aged man with Graves' ophthalmopathy. V usage is TRBV5-1 and J usage is TRBJ2-1; D is undetermined. The CDR3 spells CASSLTVEYNEQFF. The CDR3, as DNA: TGCGCCAGCAGCTTGACTGTGGAATACAATGAGCAGTTCTTC.